The 7 T cell receptor beta chains below come from one sample, sequenced in a study of blood T cell repertoires in COVID-19. Some clones are missing from TCRdb's copy, which holds only in-frame ones; the method was immunoSEQ multiplex PCR. The sample records more than 110,000 clones, about 80% being singletons. The sequenced sample was PBMCs or T cells enriched from blood (not recorded which). The receptors here all came from a woman in her forties or fifties who had recovered from COVID-19.

This clone has just one count. This chain uses TRBV3-1 (or the pseudogene TRBV3-2) with TRBJ2-1, with D tentatively TRBD2 (7 bases). V lost 5 bases and J 6 bases, leaving 17 bases between the germline ends. Germline loops: CDR1 LGHDT, CDR2 YNNKEL (reference sequence). This CDR3 comprises 15 residues. The CDR3 nucleotides are TGTGCCAGCAGCGCCCGGGGGGCCGAAGGCAATGAGCAGTTCTTC. This sequence encodes CASSARGAEGNEQFF.

The genes are TRBV19 and TRBJ2-1; 9 bases align to TRBD2. The CDR3 contains 14 residues. CDR1 and CDR2 (germline): LNHDA, SQIVND (reference sequence). Trimming at V came to 6 bases and at J to 6 bases, leaving 6 bases not matched to a gene. The CDR3 sequence: CASSKAGGLNEQFF. The CDR3 region has the DNA TGTGCCAGTAGCAAGGCGGGGGGGCTCAATGAGCAGTTCTTC.

This chain joins TRBV28 and TRBJ1-2, with D unclear. The germline CDR1 and CDR2 sequences are MDHEN and SYDVKM. This CDR3 has 13 residues. With 7 bases removed from V and 4 bases from J, the gap between germline ends came to 13 bases. CDR3 in DNA: TGTGCCAGCACCGCGGTAATCGGCTATGGCTACACCTTC. Translating gives CASTAVIGYGYTF.

V is TRBV19 and J is TRBJ1-2, with 8 bases aligning to TRBD1. The length of the CDR3 is 16 residues. CDR1 is LNHDA, CDR2 SQIVND, per germline (reference sequence). Losses at the gene ends were 3 bases for V and 3 bases for J; bases not matched to a gene: 9. The CDR3: CASSIGQGAPDYGYTF. CDR3 nucleotide sequence: TGTGCCAGTAGTATTGGGCAGGGGGCGCCTGACTATGGCTACACCTTC.

The chain has TRBV27 and TRBJ2-1; a possible D gene is TRBD1 (6 bases). This CDR3 contains 14 residues. Trimming cost V 7 bases and J 6 bases, with 16 bases left between them. Germline V CDR1 and CDR2: MNHEY, SMNVEV (reference sequence). Here the CDR3 DNA reads TGTGCCAGCACCTTAAGGGGGAACCTCAATGAGCAGTTCTTC. It is translated as CASTLRGNLNEQFF.

The rearrangement uses TRBV14 and TRBJ1-1, with 7 positions matching TRBD1. The CDR3 has 14 amino acids. The V and J ends lost 7 bases and 2 bases, in that order; junction bases with no gene match: 7. The germline V gene has CDR1 SGHDN and CDR2 FVKESK. The CDR3 region is CASTHGTANTEAFF. CDR3 bases: TGTGCCAGCACCCACGGGACAGCTAACACTGAAGCTTTCTTT.

This clone was seen only a few times. The chain combines TRBV19 with TRBJ2-5; perhaps TRBD1 as D (6 bases). Trimming removed 5 bases at V and 1 base at J, with 14 bases between. The CDR3 is 15 residues long. Germline V lookup: CDR1 LNHDA, CDR2 SQIVND (reference sequence). In DNA, the CDR3 is TGTGCCAGTAGTCCCCCGGGACATACCCAAGAGACCCAGTACTTC. Residues: CASSPPGHTQETQYF.